This TCR beta chain was recorded in a study of T cells in Graves' hyperthyroidism and ophthalmopathy. Germline assignment: CDR1 MNHNS and CDR2 SASEGT. V shed 2 bases and J shed 4 bases, with 8 bases lying between them. The CDR3 runs to 13 residues. Authors of the study amplified TCR beta CDR3 regions from RNA transcripts. In the first-round RT-PCR of the TCR CDR3, the HTBI primer set was used. MiXCR, run by TCRdb on the multiplex PCR reads, gives a single entry per CDR3 protein. The table shows about 500,000 distinct CDR3 sequences, with roughly a sixth occurring only once. This clonotype was observed many times.

The rearrangement links TRBV6-1 to TRBJ1-2; D not certain. The clonotype comes from a woman in her late teens or twenties with Graves' hyperthyroidism. The sample comprised blood. The CDR3 sequence is CASSETQSYGYTF. The CDR3 coding sequence is TGTGCCAGCAGTGAAACGCAGAGCTATGGCTACACCTTC.